The rows below give T cell receptor beta chains drawn from one sample of a study of blood T cell repertoires in COVID-19. Sequencing used immunoSEQ multiplex PCR; TCRdb keeps in-frame clones, though not all of them. The sample holds under 200,000 clones, approximately 80% seen once. Material for sequencing was PBMCs or T cells enriched from blood (not recorded which). All receptors derive from a woman aged 55-70 years with acute COVID-19. CDR3s include the opening cysteine and the closing phenylalanine or tryptophan. D genes are given only for firm matches. Clone sizes are given selectively: once, few, many, or a class where the clone is expanded.

d_call | j_call | clone_size | v_call | cdr3_aa | cdr3_nt
TRBD2 | TRBJ2-5 | - | TRBV7-7 | CASSGGGSETQYF | TGTGCCAGCAGCGGGGGGGGTTCAGAGACCCAGTACTTC
TRBD2 | TRBJ2-1 | - | TRBV24-1 | CATSDSLAGQQFF | TGTGCCACCAGTGATTCCCTAGCGGGACAGCAGTTCTTC
- | TRBJ1-1 | - | TRBV7-2 | CASSSPLGGQDTEAFF | TGTGCCAGCAGCTCTCCTCTTGGGGGCCAGGACACTGAAGCTTTCTTT
TRBD1 | TRBJ1-1 | few | TRBV5-5 | CASSGQGAATEAFF | TGTGCCAGCAGCGGACAGGGGGCGGCCACTGAAGCTTTCTTT
TRBD1 | TRBJ1-6 | - | TRBV3-1/TRBV3-2 | CASSPSPGQGSPLHF | TGTGCCAGCAGCCCCAGTCCGGGACAGGGATCACCCCTCCACTTT
- | TRBJ2-7 | - | TRBV18 | CASSPLGTGAYEQYF | TGTGCCAGCTCACCTTTGGGGACGGGAGCCTACGAGCAGTACTTC
TRBD1 | TRBJ2-3 | - | TRBV9 | CASSVEPPPGGNSDTQYF | TGTGCCAGCAGCGTAGAACCCCCCCCAGGGGGCAATTCAGATACGCAGTATTTT
TRBD1 | TRBJ2-3 | - | TRBV19 | CASSTRTGTGSGFSDTQYF | TGTGCCAGTAGTACCCGGACAGGGACGGGGAGCGGGTTCTCAGATACGCAGTATTTT
- | TRBJ2-3 | few | TRBV5-4 | CASSLERAAHTQYF | TGTGCCAGCAGCTTGGAGCGAGCAGCACATACGCAGTATTTT
- | TRBJ1-6 | - | TRBV4-3 | CASSQESYSPLHF | TGCGCCAGCAGCCAAGAATCCTATTCACCCCTCCACTTT
TRBD1 | TRBJ1-2 | - | TRBV5-4 | CASSLASGGTFSYTF | TGTGCCAGCAGCTTGGCATCAGGGGGTACTTTCAGCTACACCTTC
TRBD2 | TRBJ2-6 | few | TRBV5-6 | CASSLALAGVSGANVLTF | TGTGCCAGCAGCTTGGCTCTAGCGGGAGTATCCGGGGCCAACGTCCTGACTTTC
- | TRBJ2-4 | - | TRBV11-2 | CASSPDRNIQYF | TGTGCCAGCAGCCCGGACAGAAACATTCAGTACTTC
- | TRBJ2-5 | - | TRBV7-2 | CASSLQGGTQYF | TGTGCCAGCAGCTTACAGGGGGGAACCCAGTACTTC
TRBD1 | TRBJ1-2 | few | TRBV7-6 | CASILLRGTGGMGYTF | TGTGCCAGCATCCTCCTACGCGGGACAGGGGGCATGGGCTACACCTTC
- | TRBJ1-4 | - | TRBV25-1 | CASSELEKPREKLFF | TGTGCCAGCAGTGAACTCGAGAAGCCTCGAGAAAAACTGTTTTTT
- | TRBJ2-5 | - | TRBV3-1/TRBV3-2 | CASSQEQGGSETQYF | TGTGCCAGCAGCCAAGAACAGGGAGGGTCGGAGACCCAGTACTTC
TRBD1 | TRBJ2-1 | - | TRBV10-2 | CASSPRTGKVQFF | TGCGCCAGCAGTCCCCGGACAGGGAAAGTCCAGTTCTTC
TRBD1 | TRBJ1-4 | - | TRBV19 | CASSRGTGSEKLFF | TGTGCCAGTAGCCGCGGGACAGGATCTGAAAAACTGTTTTTT
- | TRBJ1-4 | - | TRBV27 | CASTFVGGRGNEKLFF | TGTGCCAGCACCTTCGTGGGGGGTCGAGGCAATGAAAAACTGTTTTTT
TRBD2 | TRBJ2-7 | - | TRBV7-9 | CASSLGGTSGSTYEQYF | TGTGCCAGCAGCTTAGGAGGGACTAGCGGGAGCACTTACGAGCAGTACTTC
TRBD1 | TRBJ2-1 | - | TRBV4-3 | CASSQDWQGTAPYNEQFF | TGCGCCAGCAGCCAAGATTGGCAAGGGACAGCACCCTACAATGAGCAGTTCTTC
TRBD2 | TRBJ2-3 | - | TRBV27 | CASSWGLAGTDTQYF | TGTGCCAGCAGTTGGGGACTAGCGGGCACAGATACGCAGTATTTT
TRBD1 | TRBJ2-1 | - | TRBV3-1/TRBV3-2 | CASRQGQGIFNEQFF | TGTGCCAGCAGGCAGGGACAGGGTATTTTCAATGAGCAGTTCTTC
TRBD1 | TRBJ1-5 | - | TRBV6-5 | CASSITGGNQPQHF | TGTGCCAGCAGTATTACAGGGGGAAATCAGCCCCAGCATTTT
- | TRBJ1-2 | - | TRBV3-1/TRBV3-2 | CASSQAGGRLGANYGYTF | TGTGCCAGCAGCCAAGCTGGGGGCAGGTTAGGAGCTAACTATGGCTACACCTTC
TRBD1 | TRBJ2-7 | few | TRBV18 | CASSPLGRGQGTLYEQYF | TGTGCCAGCTCACCACTCGGACGGGGACAGGGGACCCTCTACGAGCAGTACTTC
- | TRBJ2-7 | - | TRBV25-1 | CATGLDIPYEQYF | TGTGCCACAGGCCTGGATATTCCCTACGAGCAGTACTTC
TRBD1 | TRBJ1-6 | - | TRBV6-5 | CASRGGTGGNSPLHF | TGTGCCAGCAGAGGGGGGACAGGGGGCAATTCACCCCTCCACTTT
TRBD1 | TRBJ1-2 | - | TRBV20-1 | CSPGTGSYTF | TGCAGTCCGGGGACAGGGAGCTACACCTTC
- | TRBJ2-2 | - | TRBV19 | CASRSYTGELFF | TGTGCCAGTAGATCATACACCGGGGAGCTGTTTTTT
TRBD1 | TRBJ1-5 | - | TRBV5-5 | CASSRDSDQPQHF | TGTGCCAGCAGCAGGGACAGCGATCAGCCCCAGCATTTT
- | TRBJ1-1 | once | TRBV30 | CAWSVPGGAEAFF | TGTGCCTGGAGTGTACCCGGGGGGGCTGAAGCTTTCTTT
TRBD2 | TRBJ2-7 | - | TRBV5-1 | CASSYAGSGRPYEQYF | TGCGCCAGCAGTTACGCGGGGAGCGGGAGACCCTACGAGCAGTACTTC
- | TRBJ1-5 | few | TRBV9 | CASSVKDRPELYSNQPQHF | TGTGCCAGCAGCGTCAAAGACAGGCCTGAACTTTATAGCAATCAGCCCCAGCATTTT
TRBD1 | TRBJ1-3 | - | TRBV30 | CAWETGAGNTIYF | TGTGCCTGGGAGACAGGGGCTGGAAACACCATATATTTT
- | TRBJ2-2 | - | TRBV21-1 | CASSARDTTNTGELFF | TGTGCCAGCAGCGCCCGGGACACTACGAACACCGGGGAGCTGTTTTTT
TRBD2 | TRBJ2-2 | - | TRBV28 | CASTGSGGNTGELFF | TGTGCCAGCACGGGCAGCGGGGGAAACACCGGGGAGCTGTTTTTT
- | TRBJ2-1 | - | TRBV27 | CASSFEGDNEQFF | TGTGCCAGCAGTTTCGAAGGGGACAATGAGCAGTTCTTC
- | TRBJ2-7 | many | TRBV6-1 | CASSDGGGGYEQYF | TGTGCCAGCAGTGATGGGGGGGGCGGATACGAGCAGTACTTC
- | TRBJ1-5 | - | TRBV14 | CASSQVVKGDQPQHF | TGTGCCAGCAGCCAAGTGGTGAAGGGAGATCAGCCCCAGCATTTT
TRBD1 | TRBJ1-2 | few | TRBV6-2/TRBV6-3 | CASSYPGQPTNYGYTF | TGTGCCAGCAGTTACCCGGGACAGCCCACTAACTATGGCTACACCTTC
- | TRBJ2-3 | - | TRBV11-3 | CASSQTGRPDTQYF | TGTGCCAGCAGCCAGACAGGGAGGCCCGATACGCAGTATTTT
- | TRBJ1-2 | - | TRBV28 | CASSSGTYGYTF | TGTGCCAGCAGTTCCGGGACATATGGCTACACCTTC
- | TRBJ2-1 | - | TRBV4-2 | CASSQGTVAVYNEQFF | TGTGCCAGCAGCCAAGGGACGGTAGCGGTCTACAATGAGCAGTTCTTC
- | TRBJ1-2 | - | TRBV27 | CASSLSGQPFNYGYTF | TGTGCCAGCAGTTTATCTGGGCAGCCTTTTAACTATGGCTACACCTTC
- | TRBJ1-1 | - | TRBV6-2/TRBV6-3 | CASSIEQGLTEAFF | TGTGCCAGCAGTATCGAACAGGGCCTTACTGAAGCTTTCTTT
TRBD1 | TRBJ1-6 | - | TRBV3-1/TRBV3-2 | CASRPPGQGFPGFSAPLHF | TGTGCCAGCAGACCGCCGGGACAGGGGTTTCCAGGTTTCTCAGCACCCCTCCACTTT
- | TRBJ1-1 | - | TRBV7-2 | CASSPQTGRSFYTEAFF | TGTGCCAGCAGCCCCCAGACCGGGAGATCATTTTACACTGAAGCTTTCTTT